Presented here are 15 T cell receptor beta chains from one specimen sequenced in a study of T cell responses to AZD1222 COVID-19 vaccine. The protocol was immunoSEQ multiplex PCR, while the TCRdb copy is restricted to in-frame clones and leaves out a portion. Of about 79,000 clones in the sample, 80% were seen once. Sequencing used peripheral blood, obtained on day 0 of AZD1222 vaccination. All receptors derive from an adult in good health.

This clone appeared a single time. The rearrangement uses TRBV5-1 and TRBJ1-1; D gene ambiguous. Germline assignment: CDR1 SGHRS and CDR2 YFSETQ. The CDR3 length is 14 residues. V lost 4 bases to trimming and J lost 9 bases, with 19 bases between them. CDR3 in amino acids: CASSITRAPQQAFF. Written as DNA, the CDR3 is TGCGCCAGCAGCATTACGCGGGCCCCACAGCAAGCTTTCTTT. Using reference TRBV5-1 and TRBJ1-1 for the parts outside the CDR3, the full variable domain is KAGVTQTPRYLIKTRGQQVTLSCSPISGHRSVSWYQQTPGQGLQFLFEYFSETQRNKGNFPGRFSGRQFSNSRSEMNVSTLELGDSALYLCASSITRAPQQAFFGQGTRLTVV.

The rearrangement uses TRBV5-6 and TRBJ1-4; 9 bases map to TRBD1. The CDR3 is 15 amino acids. Losses at the gene ends were 4 bases for V and 8 bases for J; bases not matched to a gene: 9. Germline V lookup: CDR1 SGHDT, CDR2 YYEEEE. CDR3 nucleotide sequence: TGTGCCAGCAGCCGCCGAGGACAGGGGAGAGAAAAACTGTTTTTT. This translates into CASSRRGQGREKLFF.

This clone was observed a few times. The rearrangement uses TRBV5-1 and TRBJ1-2; 7 nucleotides align to TRBD1. CDR1 SGHRS and CDR2 YFSETQ come from the germline V gene. The CDR3 covers 15 residues. V was clipped by 4 bases and J by 8 bases; unmatched bases: 14. The CDR3 sequence: CASSPEAGGLGGYTF. In DNA, the CDR3 is TGCGCCAGCAGCCCGGAGGCAGGGGGGCTCGGGGGCTACACCTTC.

This rearrangement joins TRBV10-2 to TRBJ1-5; D may be TRBD1 (5 bases). CDR1 WSHSY and CDR2 SAAADI come from the germline V gene. V lost 6 bases and J 10 bases, leaving 16 bases between the germline ends. The CDR3 has 13 amino acids. In nucleotides, the CDR3 is TGCGCCAGCAGCCCCGGACAAGGTATTCCCCAGCATTTT. Encoded protein: CASSPGQGIPQHF.

V is TRBV11-2 and J is TRBJ2-2, with D perhaps matching TRBD2 (6 bases). The CDR3 totals 13 residues. Trimming took off 2 bases at V and 10 bases at J, with 11 bases between the two ends. The germline gives CDR1 SGHAT, CDR2 FQNNGV. CDR3 nucleotide sequence: TGTGCCAGCAGCTTACCCGGGGGAACGGAGCTGTTTTTT. It codes for CASSLPGGTELFF.

This clone appeared a few times. This sequence joins TRBV3-1 (or the pseudogene TRBV3-2) and TRBJ2-1, with TRBD2 as a possible D gene (6 bases). The CDR3 runs 17 residues. With 1 base removed from V and 8 bases from J, the gap between germline ends came to 21 bases. Looked up from germline, CDR1 is LGHDT and CDR2 is YNNKEL (reference sequence). CDR3: CASSQVGTRERRDEQFF. The DNA of the CDR3 is TGTGCCAGCAGCCAAGTGGGGACTCGGGAGCGGCGAGATGAGCAGTTCTTC.

This chain uses TRBV10-2 with TRBJ2-5; TRBD2 matches at 9 bases. J gave up 5 bases and V 10 bases, and 8 bases lay outside the gene matches. This CDR3 has 13 residues. Germline assignment: CDR1 WSHSY and CDR2 SAAADI. The CDR3, as DNA: TGCGCCACCCAGGCTAGCGGGGTTGAGACCCAGTACTTC. Its protein product is CATQASGVETQYF.

J is TRBJ2-3 and V is TRBV7-9, with no clear D. Germline values: CDR1 SEHNR, CDR2 FQNEAQ (reference sequence). This CDR3 has 18 amino acids. V lost 7 bases and J lost 1, with 24 bases in between. CDR3 region: CASNVIPSDRFRTDTQYF. Written as DNA, the CDR3 is TGTGCCAGCAACGTAATACCCTCCGACCGTTTTCGCACAGATACGCAGTATTTT.

The V and J genes are TRBV6-5 and TRBJ2-7; a weak D match, TRBD1 (5 bases). The V gene's germline CDR1 is MNHEY and CDR2 SVGAGI. With 6 bases removed from V and 4 bases from J, the gap between germline ends came to 16 bases. This CDR3 comprises 14 residues. The CDR3 loop reads CASSARQGLYEQYF. In nucleotides, the CDR3 is TGTGCCAGCAGCGCCAGGCAGGGCCTATACGAGCAGTACTTC.

This clone has just a few counts. The rearrangement links TRBV7-6 to TRBJ2-5; D tentatively reads TRBD1 or TRBD2 (6 bases each). V was cut by 5 bases and J by 0 bases, with 16 bases left in between. Germline CDR1 is SGHVS and CDR2 is FNYEAQ. The CDR3 totals 16 residues. CDR3 loop: CASSPPWGADQETQYF. CDR3 bases: TGTGCCAGCAGCCCGCCGTGGGGGGCTGACCAAGAGACCCAGTACTTC.

The chain joins TRBV13 to TRBJ2-5; 12 bases agree with TRBD2. The germline CDR1 and CDR2 sequences are PRHDT and FYEKMQ (reference sequence). CDR3 length: 15 amino acids. Trimming took 4 bases from V and 5 from J; bases not matched to a gene: 5. The CDR3 DNA is TGTGCCAGCAGCTCGCTAGCGGGGGGGTCGGAGACCCAGTACTTC. Encoded protein: CASSSLAGGSETQYF.

This rearrangement joins TRBV5-4 to TRBJ1-2; 11 nucleotides match TRBD1. The V and J ends lost 0 bases and 2 bases, in that order; junction bases with no gene match: 12. Germline V gives CDR1 SGHNT, CDR2 YYREEE (reference sequence). The CDR3 totals 19 residues. The CDR3: CASSLAVLRTGGANYGYTF. The CDR3 DNA reads as TGTGCCAGCAGCTTGGCCGTACTGAGGACAGGGGGCGCCAACTATGGCTACACCTTC.

V is TRBV16 and J is TRBJ2-5; 9 nucleotides line up with TRBD1. Germline CDR1 and CDR2: KGHSY and FQNENV. Trimming took 1 base from V and 5 from J; bases not matched to a gene: 8. The CDR3 has 16 amino acids. The CDR3 here is CASSQFGQGPGETQYF. The CDR3 DNA is TGTGCCAGCAGCCAATTCGGACAGGGGCCAGGGGAGACCCAGTACTTC.

The gene calls are TRBV2 and TRBJ1-4, with TRBD1 identical over 8 bases. The CDR3 is 15 amino acids. V lost 6 bases, J lost 3 bases, and 6 bases stayed unmatched. Germline V CDR1 and CDR2: SNHLY, FYNNEI. DNA for the CDR3: TGTGCCAGCAGGACGCCGGGACAGGCTAATGAAAAACTGTTTTTT. Translating it yields CASRTPGQANEKLFF.

V usage is TRBV29-1 and J usage is TRBJ2-7, with D perhaps TRBD1 (5 bases). CDR3 length: 14 amino acids. Trimming removed 4 bases from V and 3 bases from J, with 16 bases in between. CDR1 is SQVTM and CDR2 is ANQGSEA in the germline V gene. CDR3 sequence reads: CSVAGVTAFYEQYF. CDR3 coding DNA: TGCAGCGTTGCGGGTGTGACAGCCTTCTACGAGCAGTACTTC.